This section outlines one TCR beta chain sequence together with its context. The data originate from a study of blood T cell repertoires in COVID-19. As handled by the study authors: How many nucleated cells were present was estimated from reference gene primer amplification. The method was immunoSEQ multiplex PCR; TCRdb's version includes in-frame clones alone and lacks a portion of them. That table supplies the V and J calls and clone size; D and trimming were determined from the DNA. In the table there are about 470,000 clones, 87% of which are singletons. Donors in Cohort 3 counted as recovered after two negative PCRs, clearance, or symptom resolution. Trimming cost V 5 bases and J 9 bases; bases outside gene matches: 5. The CDR3 length is 12 residues. Germline CDR1 reads ENHRY; CDR2 reads SYGVKD.

The TCR comes from a woman aged 18-30 years who had recovered from COVID-19. V usage is TRBV10-3 and J usage is TRBJ1-2; 8 bases match TRBD1. Sequencing used PBMCs or T cells enriched from blood (not recorded which). This chain's CDR3 is CAISWTGTSYTF. CDR3 in DNA: TGTGCCATCAGTTGGACAGGGACCAGCTACACCTTC.